This TCR beta chain was sequenced for a study of blood T cell repertoires in COVID-19. Across the study: The United States, Italy and Spain were the sources of the acute and convalescent COVID-19 samples. Sources were T cells, B-cell-depleted T cells, or PBMCs; the material itself was cDNA or gDNA.

The protocol was immunoSEQ multiplex PCR, while the TCRdb copy is restricted to in-frame clones and leaves out a portion. The table lists more than 110,000 clones, roughly four fifths of them singletons. The germline V gene has CDR1 SGHRS and CDR2 YFSETQ. The CDR3 runs to 14 residues. Trimming cost V 4 bases and J 4 bases; bases outside gene matches: 4. Input material: peripheral blood. This receptor was identified in a human donor in a cohort sampled during active COVID-19. The genes are TRBV5-1 and TRBJ1-5, with 8 nucleotides matching TRBD1. As DNA, the CDR3 is TGCGCCAGCAGCCTGACAGGGGAGAATCAGCCCCAGCATTTT. This encodes CASSLTGENQPQHF.